Listed below are T cell receptor beta chains from one sample, sequenced in a study of Ad26.COV2.S vaccination and SARS-CoV-2 variants. Sequencing used immunoSEQ multiplex PCR; TCRdb keeps in-frame clones, though not all of them. The sample has approximately 410,000 clones, roughly 90% seen once. Sequencing used peripheral blood, obtained in a trial of Ad26.COV2.S vaccine versus placebo. The receptor source for this set is a person between 18 and 60 years old who received the Ad26.COV2.S COVID-19 vaccine or a placebo. Both conserved end residues are part of each CDR3. D genes are given only for firm matches. Clone size is stated in some rows and not others, as once, few, many or a class when expanded.

V gene	J gene	clone size	D gene	CDR3 DNA	CDR3 protein
TRBV11-2	TRBJ2-1	NA	NA	TGTGCCAGCAGCTCGACGCGCGGCACGAGGATCCATGAGCAGTTCTTC	CASSSTRGTRIHEQFF
TRBV6-2/TRBV6-3	TRBJ2-7	once	NA	TGTGCCAGCAGTTACGGGGTAGGCTCCCACGAGCAGTACTTC	CASSYGVGSHEQYF
TRBV20-1	TRBJ1-4	NA	NA	TGCAGTGCCTTCCGCGAAAAACTGTTTTTT	CSAFREKLFF
TRBV19	TRBJ2-1	NA	NA	TGTGCCAGTAGTCCCGGCTCTCTCAGCTACAATGAGCAGTTCTTC	CASSPGSLSYNEQFF
TRBV18	TRBJ1-1	NA	NA	TGTGCCAGCTCACTCGACACTGAAGCTTTCTTT	CASSLDTEAFF
TRBV7-2	TRBJ2-2	NA	NA	TGTGCCAGCAGCCTACCCCGCGGTCAGGGGGAGCTGTTTTTT	CASSLPRGQGELFF
TRBV11-2	TRBJ1-5	few	NA	TGTGCCAGCAGCACCACCGACAGTAGCAATCAGCCCCAGCATTTT	CASSTTDSSNQPQHF
TRBV5-1	TRBJ2-7	NA	NA	TGCGCCAGCAGCTTGGCCGGCGACAGGACCTACGAGCAGTACTTC	CASSLAGDRTYEQYF
TRBV12-3/TRBV12-4	TRBJ1-1	NA	TRBD1	TGTGCCAGCAGTTTAGACAGGGGCAGTGAAGCTTTCTTT	CASSLDRGSEAFF
TRBV25-1	TRBJ2-5	NA	NA	TGTGCCAGCACTCGGGGGGCACGGGAGACCCAGTACTTC	CASTRGARETQYF
TRBV5-4	TRBJ2-5	NA	NA	TGTGCCAGCAGGGCAGCAGTGGTGAGCGGAGAGACCCAGTACTTC	CASRAAVVSGETQYF
TRBV30	TRBJ2-7	few	TRBD1	TGTGCCTGGAGAAGGGGACAGGATCTCTACGAGCAGTACTTC	CAWRRGQDLYEQYF
TRBV9	TRBJ1-6	NA	TRBD1	TGTGCCAGCAGCGTAGCTACTTCGGGACAGCCTAATTCACCCCTCCACTTT	CASSVATSGQPNSPLHF
TRBV30	TRBJ1-3	NA	NA	TGTGCCTGGAGCGGCCGGGGAAGAGAGTTCTCTGGAAACACCATATATTTT	CAWSGRGREFSGNTIYF
TRBV3-1/TRBV3-2	TRBJ2-5	NA	TRBD1	TGTGCCAGCAGCCAAGATAAGAGGGCTACAGGGGGCGCAGAGACCCAGTACTTC	CASSQDKRATGGAETQYF
TRBV12-3/TRBV12-4	TRBJ2-7	NA	TRBD2	TGTGCCAGCAGTTCCGGGGGGGCGTACGAGCAGTACTTC	CASSSGGAYEQYF
TRBV19	TRBJ2-2	NA	NA	TGTGCCAGTACCAGGGGACAGAACACCGGGGAGCTGTTTTTT	CASTRGQNTGELFF
TRBV10-2	TRBJ2-5	NA	NA	TGCGCCAGCAGTGACGTTAGGCAAGAGACCCAGTACTTC	CASSDVRQETQYF
TRBV19	TRBJ2-1	NA	NA	TGTGCCAGTAGTCCGCGGGCTAGCTCTTACAATGAGCAGTTCTTC	CASSPRASSYNEQFF
TRBV7-9	TRBJ1-2	NA	NA	TGTGCCAGCAGCTTAGTATTAGAGGGTCATGGCTACACCTTC	CASSLVLEGHGYTF
TRBV18	TRBJ2-7	once	NA	TGTGCCAGCTCGCCTGGAAGCAGCTCCTACGAGCAGTACTTC	CASSPGSSSYEQYF
TRBV7-9	TRBJ1-4	NA	NA	TGTGCCAGCAGCTTAGATGGGGGGGCAGGAACAACTAATGAAAAACTGTTTTTT	CASSLDGGAGTTNEKLFF
TRBV12-2	TRBJ2-7	NA	NA	TGTGCAAGTCGCTTTGACAGGGCTTCGTACGAGCAGTACTTC	CASRFDRASYEQYF
TRBV28	TRBJ1-3	NA	NA	TGTGCCAGCAGTCCAGGAAAGGGCCGCTCTGGAAACACCATATATTTT	CASSPGKGRSGNTIYF
TRBV6-5	TRBJ2-5	NA	TRBD1	TGTGCCAGCAGTCCGGGACAGGCTCTTCAAGAGACCCAGTACTTC	CASSPGQALQETQYF
TRBV19	TRBJ2-3	NA	TRBD2	TGTGCCAGTAGTTCGGGACTAGCGGGGGGTACAGATACGCAGTATTTT	CASSSGLAGGTDTQYF
TRBV5-6	TRBJ2-7	NA	NA	TGTGCCAGCAGCCCCAGGGACACCTACGAGCAGTACTTC	CASSPRDTYEQYF
TRBV24-1	TRBJ2-3	once	TRBD1	TGTGCCACCAGTCTTCCCTCCGGGACAGATGATGGGGCAGATACGCAGTATTTT	CATSLPSGTDDGADTQYF
TRBV11-3	TRBJ2-2	few	NA	TGTGCCAGCAGTTTATCCGGGGAGCTGTTTTTT	CASSLSGELFF
TRBV9	TRBJ2-2	NA	NA	TGTGCCAGCAGCGTAGTCAGGGCACCGAACACCGGGGAGCTGTTTTTT	CASSVVRAPNTGELFF
TRBV5-4	TRBJ2-2	NA	TRBD1	TGTGCCAGCAGCATGACAGGGGATACCGGGGAGCTGTTTTTT	CASSMTGDTGELFF
TRBV3-1/TRBV3-2	TRBJ1-6	few	NA	TGTGCCAGCAGTTCGTCGGGGGAGAGAAATTCACCCCTCCACTTT	CASSSSGERNSPLHF
TRBV2	TRBJ1-1	NA	NA	TGTGCCACGAGGTCACGGGGGGCTGGTCTGAACACTGAAGCTTTCTTT	CATRSRGAGLNTEAFF
TRBV4-1	TRBJ2-7	once	TRBD1	TGCGCCAGCAGCCAGACAGGGGGATCCTACGAGCAGTACTTC	CASSQTGGSYEQYF
TRBV30	TRBJ1-2	NA	TRBD1	TGTGCCATCGGACAGGGGCGTCATGGCTACACCTTC	CAIGQGRHGYTF
TRBV20-1	TRBJ1-2	NA	NA	TGCAGTGCTAGAGATCTGGGGGGCTACACCTTC	CSARDLGGYTF
TRBV19	TRBJ2-1	NA	NA	TGTGCCAGTAGTGCTTATAACAATGAGCAGTTCTTC	CASSAYNNEQFF
TRBV7-2	TRBJ1-1	few	NA	TGTGCCAGCAGCCCCCAGGGGATCCAGAACACTGAAGCTTTCTTT	CASSPQGIQNTEAFF
TRBV4-3	TRBJ1-1	NA	TRBD1	TGCGCCAGCAGCTCAGACAGGGGGAACACTGAAGCTTTCTTT	CASSSDRGNTEAFF
TRBV6-1	TRBJ2-7	NA	TRBD2	TGTGCCAGCAGTGAAATGTATGGGGGGGTAACCTACGAGCAGTACTTC	CASSEMYGGVTYEQYF
TRBV30	TRBJ2-2	NA	NA	TGTGCCTGGAGTCTGGTGAACACCGGGGAGCTGTTTTTT	CAWSLVNTGELFF
TRBV24-1	TRBJ2-5	NA	TRBD2	TGTGCCACCAGTGATACCGGGACTAGCGGGGGGGCTTTGGAGACCCAGTACTTC	CATSDTGTSGGALETQYF
TRBV5-1	TRBJ1-2	few	TRBD1	TGCGCCAGCAGCCCTCGGACAGGGGCGTTATATGGCTACACCTTC	CASSPRTGALYGYTF
TRBV3-1/TRBV3-2	TRBJ2-7	once	NA	TGTGCCAGCAGCCAATCCTACGAGCAGTACTTC	CASSQSYEQYF
TRBV5-1	TRBJ1-4	NA	NA	TGCGCCAGCAGCTTGGGTATTGGGGGAGCAACTAATGAAAAACTGTTTTTT	CASSLGIGGATNEKLFF
TRBV7-7	TRBJ1-5	once	TRBD1	TGTGCCAGCAGCCACAACACAAGAGGGGGACAGGGCACTTTTGTGGGCAATCAGCCCCAGCATTTT	CASSHNTRGGQGTFVGNQPQHF
TRBV7-9	TRBJ1-2	NA	TRBD1	TGTGCCAGCAGCCACCGACAGGGGGGGTACTATGGCTACACCTTC	CASSHRQGGYYGYTF
TRBV18	TRBJ1-5	NA	NA	TGTGCCAGCTCACGAACCGGGTTTCCCAATCAGCCCCAGCATTTT	CASSRTGFPNQPQHF
TRBV7-9	TRBJ1-1	NA	TRBD1	TGTGCCAGCAGCCATAGAAAGGGACAGCGTATCATGAACACTGAAGCTTTCTTT	CASSHRKGQRIMNTEAFF
TRBV27	TRBJ2-7	NA	NA	TGTGCCAGCAGTTTAGGGTCAGGCATAGGGCAGTACTTC	CASSLGSGIGQYF
TRBV19	TRBJ1-1	NA	TRBD1	TGTGCCAGTAGACAGCCGGGACAGCAGAACACTGAAGCTTTCTTT	CASRQPGQQNTEAFF